These 30 T cell receptor beta chains came from one sample sequenced in a study of T cells in Graves' hyperthyroidism and ophthalmopathy. RNA transcripts gave rise to amplified TCR beta CDR3 regions. Primed by the HTBI set, a first-round RT-PCR was run on the TCR CDR3. TCRdb recomputed calls from the multiplex PCR reads with MiXCR, one row per CDR3 protein. The profile shows over 550,000 distinct CDR3 sequences, roughly 17% of them singletons. Sequences were obtained from blood. The receptors come from a woman under 30 with Graves' hyperthyroidism.

In its sample, this clonotype was seen many times. This chain joins TRBV28 and TRBJ2-1; TRBD2 is a possible D gene (6 bases). Germline-derived CDR1 and CDR2 are MDHEN and SYDVKM. V lost 6 bases and J 2 bases, leaving 14 bases between the germline ends. This CDR3 is built from 15 residues. CDR3 nucleotide sequence: TGTGCCAGCAGGGGGTTGACTAGACCCTACAATGAGCAGTTCTTC. This sequence encodes CASRGLTRPYNEQFF.

This clonotype was counted at least ten times. The chain combines TRBV6-1 with TRBJ2-5; the D is unclear. Deletions cut 2 bases from V and 5 bases from J, with 9 bases between. Germline V gene lookup returns CDR1 MNHNS and CDR2 SASEGT. This CDR3 region has 13 residues. The CDR3 spells CASSEIGLETQYF. Written as DNA, the CDR3 is TGTGCCAGCAGTGAAATAGGGCTGGAGACCCAGTACTTC.

V is TRBV4-1 and J is TRBJ2-7, with 7 bases aligning to TRBD1. Trimming removed 0 bases from V and 4 bases from J; junction bases left unmatched: 6. The germline gives CDR1 MGHRA, CDR2 YSYEKL. CDR3 length: 15 amino acids. CDR3 DNA: TGCGCCAGCAGCCAAGATTTTGGCAGGGGGTACGAGCAGTACTTC. Its translation: CASSQDFGRGYEQYF.

In this sample, this clonotype turned up many times. This sequence joins TRBV12-3 or TRBV12-4 and TRBJ1-6; D is possibly TRBD1 (5 bases). Trimming took 5 bases from V and 5 from J, leaving 10 bases between them. This CDR3 has 14 residues. The CDR3 region is CASSHGANNSPLHF. The CDR3 nucleotides are TGTGCCAGCAGTCACGGGGCGAATAATTCACCCCTCCACTTT.

The V and J genes are TRBV7-2 and TRBJ2-5; the D is unclear. The germline V and J ends were trimmed by 5 bases and 5 bases, with 6 bases remaining between them. This CDR3 is 11 amino acids long. In germline, CDR1 is SGHTA, CDR2 FQGNSA. This chain's CDR3 is CASSRRETQYF. As DNA, the CDR3 is TGTGCCAGCAGCCGTAGGGAGACCCAGTACTTC.

In this sample, this clonotype turned up many times. The rearrangement uses TRBV6-2 or TRBV6-3 and TRBJ2-1; D is perhaps TRBD2 (5 bases). CDR3 length equals 15 residues. Germline CDR1 is MNHEY and CDR2 is SVGEGT. The germline V and J ends were trimmed by 5 bases and 0 bases, with 11 bases remaining between them. The CDR3 DNA reads as TGTGCCAGCAGTCCCGGACTGTACTCCTACAATGAGCAGTTCTTC. Protein: CASSPGLYSYNEQFF.

The chain links TRBV7-2 to TRBJ2-3; weak D call: TRBD2 (5 bases). The CDR3 runs to 16 residues. CDR1 is SGHTA, CDR2 FQGNSA, per germline. Trimming pared 2 bases from V and 0 bases from J, leaving 12 bases between. The CDR3 coding sequence is TGTGCCAGCAGCTTACGCACCGGGGTTAGCACAGATACGCAGTATTTT. Translated: CASSLRTGVSTDTQYF.

This clonotype was detected many times. The chain carries TRBV9 and TRBJ1-5; TRBD1 aligns across 11 bases. The length of the CDR3 is 15 residues. Germline lookup yields CDR1 SGDLS and CDR2 YYNGEE. With 0 bases clipped from V and 6 bases from J, the junction kept 2 bases outside the gene matches. CDR3 in DNA: TGTGCCAGCAGCGTAGGGACAGGGGGCAGTCAGCCCCAGCATTTT. This codes for CASSVGTGGSQPQHF.

The genes are TRBV29-1 and TRBJ2-1, with 8 bases identical to TRBD2. The assigned J gene may be wrong: the sequence end matches TRBJ2-7 better. This CDR3 comprises 11 residues. Germline V gene sequence: CDR1 SQVTM, CDR2 ANQGSEA. CDR3 nucleotide sequence: TGCAGCGGCGGGAGGACTAATGAGCAGTACTTC. Translating it yields CSGGRTNEQYF.

This clonotype came up a few times. J is TRBJ2-2 and V is TRBV15; D perhaps matches TRBD2 (6 bases). Germline CDR1 and CDR2: LNHNV and YYDKDF (reference sequence). V lost 0 bases, J lost 6 bases, and 8 bases lay in between. This CDR3 contains 14 residues. CDR3 nucleotide sequence: TGTGCCACCAGCAGAGAAGCGGGTCCCGGGGAGCTGTTTTTT. Translated: CATSREAGPGELFF.

This clonotype appeared many times. This rearrangement joins TRBV28 to TRBJ2-1; 13 bases are shared with TRBD2. The CDR3 spans 21 residues. The junction had 21 bases not matched to a gene; V was cut back by 7 bases and J by 3 bases. Germline V gene sequence: CDR1 MDHEN, CDR2 SYDVKM. For the CDR3, the DNA is TGTGCCAGCAATCTATCGGGCAGGAGAACTACTAGCGGGAGGGTCTACAATGAGCAGTTCTTC. Amino acids: CASNLSGRRTTSGRVYNEQFF.

The table lists this clonotype with a few counts. The genes are TRBV3-1 and TRBJ1-1, with 7 bases identical to TRBD1. Germline CDR1 LGHDT, CDR2 YNNKEL (reference sequence). The CDR3 totals 14 residues. V lost 5 bases to trimming and J lost 4 bases; unmatched junction nucleotides: 7. CDR3 amino acids: CASSKAGGRTEAFF. The DNA for the CDR3 is TGTGCCAGCAGCAAAGCAGGGGGACGCACTGAAGCTTTCTTT.

This clonotype was seen only a few times. J is TRBJ2-1 and V is TRBV18; 7 positions agree with TRBD1. Germline CDR1 reads KGHSH; CDR2 reads LQKENI. With 6 bases clipped from V and 5 bases from J, the junction kept 7 bases outside the gene matches. This CDR3 is 14 amino acids long. CDR3 nucleotides: TGTGCCAGCTCGCCCCGGGACAGCCACAATGAGCAGTTCTTC. Amino acid sequence: CASSPRDSHNEQFF. The full variable domain, its missing parts supplied by reference TRBV18 and TRBJ2-1, is NAGVMQNPRHLVRRRGQEARLRCSPMKGHSHVYWYRQLPEEGLKFMVYLQKENIIDESGMPKERFSAEFPKEGPSILRIQQVVRGDSAAYFCASSPRDSHNEQFFGPGTRLTVL.

The chain carries TRBV13 and TRBJ2-1; weak D call: TRBD2 (5 bases). The CDR3 consists of 16 residues. CDR1 is PRHDT and CDR2 is FYEKMQ in the germline V gene (reference sequence). V was cut by 1 base and J by 0 bases, with 10 bases left in between. The CDR3 bases are TGTGCCAGCAGCTTAGCGGCAGAGGGCTCCTACAATGAGCAGTTCTTC. The encoded protein is CASSLAAEGSYNEQFF.

The chain has TRBV6-2 or TRBV6-3 and TRBJ1-5; D remains ambiguous. Per germline, CDR1 MNHEY and CDR2 SVGEGT. The CDR3 has 13 residues. V was clipped by 10 bases and J by 3 bases, with 13 bases between them. The chain's CDR3 is CAITPGSNQPQHF. The CDR3 nucleotides read TGTGCCATAACCCCAGGTTCCAATCAGCCCCAGCATTTT.

This clonotype was seen a few times. The rearrangement uses TRBV12-5 and TRBJ2-3, with D possibly TRBD2 on 6 matching bases. The V end was cut by 6 bases, the J end by 1 base, with 17 bases between. Per germline, CDR1 LGHNT and CDR2 FRNRAP. The CDR3 has 16 amino acids. The CDR3 DNA reads TGTGCTAGTGGCCTCGGGGGAGTACGGCGCACAGATACGCAGTATTTT. Translated: CASGLGGVRRTDTQYF.

This clonotype was picked up a small number of times. The V and J genes are TRBV20-1 and TRBJ1-5, with D perhaps matching TRBD1 (5 bases). With 3 bases removed from V and 3 bases from J, the gap between germline ends came to 9 bases. This CDR3 comprises 13 residues. Germline assignment: CDR1 DFQATT and CDR2 SNEGSKA (reference sequence). Here the CDR3 DNA reads TGCAGTGCTAGTCTAGGGACCAATCAGCCCCAGCATTTT. Protein sequence: CSASLGTNQPQHF.

This clonotype was found a few times. A junction end diverges from the germline sequence, so it may reflect a read error. The chain links TRBV6-6 to TRBJ2-2; D is tentatively TRBD1 or TRBD2 (5 bases each). This CDR3 spans 12 amino acids. Germline V gives CDR1 MNHNY, CDR2 SVGAGI (reference sequence). Written as DNA, the CDR3 is TGTGCCAGCAGTTACGAAAGTGGGGGGCTGTTTTTT. This encodes CASSYESGGLFF.

This clonotype was recorded many times. The V and J genes are TRBV11-1 and TRBJ1-1; D gene unclear. The CDR3 length is 14 residues. The germline V gene has CDR1 SGHAT and CDR2 FQDESV (reference sequence). Deletions cut 5 bases from V and 4 bases from J, with 14 bases between. The CDR3 region has the DNA TGTGCCAGCAGCCAGGCGGGTTCGGGCACTGAAGCTTTCTTT. It translates to CASSQAGSGTEAFF.

The chain uses TRBV6-1 and TRBJ2-3, with TRBD1 matching 9 bases. The V and J ends lost 5 bases and 4 bases, in that order; junction bases with no gene match: 10. The CDR3 loop spans 16 amino acids. The germline gives CDR1 MNHNS, CDR2 SASEGT. The CDR3 here is CASSSNRGRSADTQYF. The CDR3 region has the DNA TGTGCCAGCAGTTCCAACAGGGGGCGGAGTGCAGATACGCAGTATTTT.

The CDR3 DNA reads as TGTGCCAGCAGCTTAGAGATCGGCGTCATCTACGAGCAGTACTTC. Protein product: CASSLEIGVIYEQYF. This sequence joins TRBV7-2 and TRBJ2-7; D unclear. The ends were cut back, 1 base at V and 3 bases at J, with 13 bases in the middle. Germline CDR1 and CDR2: SGHTA and FQGNSA. CDR3 length: 15 amino acids.

Only a few counts were recorded for this clonotype. This sequence joins TRBV12-3 or TRBV12-4 and TRBJ1-5, with D possibly TRBD1 on 6 matching bases. V was pared by 7 bases and J by 6 bases, with 13 bases between. The CDR3 runs 13 residues. The CDR3 sequence is CASTKQGPQPQHF. The DNA for the CDR3 is TGTGCCAGCACCAAACAGGGCCCTCAGCCCCAGCATTTT.

This clonotype was recorded a few times. Since a much larger clone is just one base distant, this may be a read error. The J gene is TRBJ2-6, the V gene TRBV12-3 or TRBV12-4, with no clear D. With 6 bases removed from V and 0 bases from J, the gap between germline ends came to 3 bases. This CDR3 contains 13 residues. This CDR3 reads CASSTSGANVLTF. CDR3 DNA sequence: TGTGCCAGCAGCACCTCTGGGGCCAACGTCCTGACTTTC.

This clonotype showed up just a few times. The chain is built from TRBV20-1 and TRBJ1-5; TRBD1 matches at 7 bases. CDR3 size: 14 residues. Germline CDR1 reads DFQATT; CDR2 reads SNEGSKA (reference sequence). V was clipped by 5 bases and J by 0 bases; unmatched bases: 4. CDR3 DNA: TGCAGTGCTGACGGGACAGATAGCAATCAGCCCCAGCATTTT. It translates to CSADGTDSNQPQHF.

This clonotype was counted ten times or more. The rearrangement uses TRBV2 and TRBJ2-3, with 9 bases matching TRBD2. There are 14 residues in the CDR3. Germline V lookup: CDR1 SNHLY, CDR2 FYNNEI. V shed 4 bases, J shed 3 bases, and the junction held 2 bases outside the gene matches. This CDR3 is CASSASGRTDTQYF. The CDR3 coding sequence is TGTGCCAGCAGTGCGAGCGGGAGGACAGATACGCAGTATTTT. Full variable domain (remainder filled in from reference TRBV2 and TRBJ2-3): EPEVTQTPSHQVTQMGQEVILRCVPISNHLYFYWYRQILGQKVEFLVSFYNNEISEKSEIFDDQFSVERPDGSNFTLKIRSTKLEDSAMYFCASSASGRTDTQYFGPGTRLTVL.

This sequence joins TRBV6-1 and TRBJ1-2; D gene uncertain. Trimming shortened V by 7 bases and J by 2 bases, and 11 bases separated the two germline ends. Germline V CDR1 and CDR2: MNHNS, SASEGT. The CDR3 is made up of 13 amino acids. CDR3 nucleotides: TGTGCCAGCACGCCGGACCAGAACTATGGCTACACCTTC. Translating it yields CASTPDQNYGYTF.

As concerns this clonotype: A read error is possible here, since a much larger clone lies one base away. The chain recombines TRBV6-1 with TRBJ1-5; D is undetermined. The length of the CDR3 is 16 residues. In germline, CDR1 is MNHNS, CDR2 SASEGT. Deletions cut 2 bases from V and 0 bases from J, with 11 bases between. CDR3 amino acids: CASSERAQVSNQPQHF. The CDR3 DNA follows: TGTGCCAGCAGTGAAAGGGCGCAGGTTAGCAATCAGCCCCAGCATTTT.

This clonotype was counted many times. This chain joins TRBV6-2 or TRBV6-3 and TRBJ2-7; tentative D call: TRBD2 (6 bases). The CDR3 spans 15 residues. Germline assignment: CDR1 MNHEY and CDR2 SVGEGT. The V end lost 0 bases, the J end lost 6 bases, and 15 bases lay between the germline ends. The CDR3 sequence: CASSYSSSGGTEQYF. The CDR3 region has the DNA TGTGCCAGCAGTTACTCGAGCAGCGGCGGGACCGAGCAGTACTTC.

This clonotype was seen a handful of times. The chain recombines TRBV10-3 with TRBJ2-7; tentative D call: TRBD1 (6 bases). V was clipped by 0 bases and J by 2 bases, with 11 bases between them. Germline CDR1 and CDR2: ENHRY and SYGVKD. The CDR3 length is 15 residues. This CDR3 reads CAISESRQGPYEQYF. CDR3 nucleotides: TGTGCCATCAGTGAGTCGAGGCAGGGGCCCTACGAGCAGTACTTC.

This clonotype was observed many times. The chain has TRBV13 and TRBJ2-7, with D possibly TRBD1 on 6 matching bases. Germline assignment: CDR1 PRHDT and CDR2 FYEKMQ (reference sequence). The CDR3 sequence is 16 residues long. Trimming took 4 bases from V and 4 from J, leaving 20 bases between them. DNA of the CDR3: TGTGCCAGCAGCTCACCTCTACCGGGACAAAAATACGAGCAGTACTTC. It specifies CASSSPLPGQKYEQYF.